The 2 T cell receptor beta chains below all came from one sample that was sequenced in a study of CD8 T cells in ankylosing spondylitis. TCRdb reprocessed the 5' RACE reads via MiXCR and lists one record per CDR3 protein. The sample lists around 330,000 distinct CDR3 sequences, 11% occurring once. The sequenced sample was blood, either unsorted or a sorted T cell fraction (not recorded which). The receptors stem from a female donor with ankylosing spondylitis or in good health (not recorded which).

This clonotype was seen at least ten times. The chain recombines TRBV5-4 with TRBJ1-6, with 8 bases aligning to TRBD1. CDR3 length: 16 amino acids. J lost 7 bases, V lost 0 bases, and 6 bases had no gene match. Germline V lookup: CDR1 SGHNT, CDR2 YYREEE (reference sequence). CDR3 in DNA: TGTGCCAGCAGCTTGGCTGGACAGGGTGGAAATTCACCCCTCCACTTT. Encoded protein: CASSLAGQGGNSPLHF.

This clonotype was seen a few times. The chain uses TRBV3-1 and TRBJ2-1; the match to TRBD2 covers 14 bases. From germline, CDR1 is LGHDT and CDR2 YNNKEL (reference sequence). This CDR3 is 19 amino acids long. V trimming: 6 bases; J trimming: 8 bases; junction bases outside the gene matches: 18. This CDR3 reads CASSPRTSGRQRRRHEQFF. The CDR3 DNA sequence: TGTGCCAGCAGTCCCCGGACTAGCGGGAGGCAACGGAGGAGGCATGAGCAGTTCTTC.